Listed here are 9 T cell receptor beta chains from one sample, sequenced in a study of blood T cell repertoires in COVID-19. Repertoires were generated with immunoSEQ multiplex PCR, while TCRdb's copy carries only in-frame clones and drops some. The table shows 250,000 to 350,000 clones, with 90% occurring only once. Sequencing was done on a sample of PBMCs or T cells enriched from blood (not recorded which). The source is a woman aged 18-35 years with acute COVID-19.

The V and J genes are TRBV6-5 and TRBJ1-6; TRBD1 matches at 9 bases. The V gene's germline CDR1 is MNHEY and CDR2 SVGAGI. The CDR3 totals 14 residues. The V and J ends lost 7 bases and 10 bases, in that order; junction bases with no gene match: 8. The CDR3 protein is CASKGGQGRSPLHF. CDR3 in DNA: TGTGCCAGCAAAGGCGGACAGGGGCGCTCACCCCTCCACTTT.

CDR3 coding DNA: TGTGCCAGCAGGCGGGACAGGATCGAAGGCGCTTTCTTT. This gives the protein CASRRDRIEGAFF. The chain uses TRBV6-5 and TRBJ1-1, with 8 bases that match TRBD1. Germline V gene data show CDR1 as MNHEY and CDR2 as SVGAGI. Trimming removed 6 bases from V and 11 bases from J; junction bases left unmatched: 11. The CDR3 is made up of 13 amino acids.

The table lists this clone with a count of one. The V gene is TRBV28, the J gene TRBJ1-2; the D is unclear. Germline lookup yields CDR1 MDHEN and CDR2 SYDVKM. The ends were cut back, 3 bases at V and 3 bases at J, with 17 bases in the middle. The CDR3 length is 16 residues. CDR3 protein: CASSLDEGPRDYGYTF. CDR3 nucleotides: TGTGCCAGCAGTTTGGACGAGGGCCCCCGTGACTATGGCTACACCTTC.

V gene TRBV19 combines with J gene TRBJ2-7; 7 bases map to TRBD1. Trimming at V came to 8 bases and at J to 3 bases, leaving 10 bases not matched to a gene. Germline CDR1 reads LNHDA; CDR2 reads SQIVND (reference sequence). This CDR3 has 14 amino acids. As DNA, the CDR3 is TGTGCCAGTGGTCGCCGGGGACAGCTCTACGAGCAGTACTTC. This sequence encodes CASGRRGQLYEQYF. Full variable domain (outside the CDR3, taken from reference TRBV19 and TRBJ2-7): DGGITQSPKYLFRKEGQNVTLSCEQNLNHDAMYWYRQDPGQGLRLIYYSQIVNDFQKGDIAEGYSVSREKKESFPLTVTSAQKNPTAFYLCASGRRGQLYEQYFGPGTRLTVT.

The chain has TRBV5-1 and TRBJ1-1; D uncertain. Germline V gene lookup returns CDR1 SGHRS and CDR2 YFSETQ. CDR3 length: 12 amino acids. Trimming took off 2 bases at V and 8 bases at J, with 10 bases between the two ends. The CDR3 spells CASSFDKSEAFF. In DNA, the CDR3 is TGCGCCAGCAGCTTTGACAAGAGCGAAGCTTTCTTT. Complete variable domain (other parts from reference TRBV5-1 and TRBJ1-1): KAGVTQTPRYLIKTRGQQVTLSCSPISGHRSVSWYQQTPGQGLQFLFEYFSETQRNKGNFPGRFSGRQFSNSRSEMNVSTLELGDSALYLCASSFDKSEAFFGQGTRLTVV.

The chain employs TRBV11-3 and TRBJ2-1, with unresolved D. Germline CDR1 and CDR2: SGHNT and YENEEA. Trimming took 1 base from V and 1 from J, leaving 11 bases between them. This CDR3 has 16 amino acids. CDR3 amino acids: CASSLGAFGSYNEQFF. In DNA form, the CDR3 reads TGTGCCAGCAGCTTAGGGGCTTTTGGTTCCTACAATGAGCAGTTCTTC.

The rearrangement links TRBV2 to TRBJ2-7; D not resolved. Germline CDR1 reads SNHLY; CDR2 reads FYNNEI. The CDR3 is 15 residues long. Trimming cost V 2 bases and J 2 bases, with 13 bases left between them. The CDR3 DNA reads TGTGCCAGCAGTGAAATGTTAACAGTGACCTACGAGCAGTACTTC. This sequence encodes CASSEMLTVTYEQYF. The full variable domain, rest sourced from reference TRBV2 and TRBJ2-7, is EPEVTQTPSHQVTQMGQEVILRCVPISNHLYFYWYRQILGQKVEFLVSFYNNEISEKSEIFDDQFSVERPDGSNFTLKIRSTKLEDSAMYFCASSEMLTVTYEQYFGPGTRLTVT.

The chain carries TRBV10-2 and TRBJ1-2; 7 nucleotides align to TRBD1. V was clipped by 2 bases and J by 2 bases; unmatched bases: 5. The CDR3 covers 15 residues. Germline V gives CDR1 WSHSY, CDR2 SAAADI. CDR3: CASSEGMTGNYGYTF. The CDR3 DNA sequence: TGCGCCAGCAGTGAGGGAATGACAGGGAACTATGGCTACACCTTC.

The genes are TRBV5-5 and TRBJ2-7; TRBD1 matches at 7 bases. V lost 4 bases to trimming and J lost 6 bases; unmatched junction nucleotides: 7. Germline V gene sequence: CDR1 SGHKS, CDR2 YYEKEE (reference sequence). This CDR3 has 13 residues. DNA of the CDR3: TGTGCCAGCAGCCCGACAGGGTTGGGCGAGCAGTACTTC. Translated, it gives CASSPTGLGEQYF.